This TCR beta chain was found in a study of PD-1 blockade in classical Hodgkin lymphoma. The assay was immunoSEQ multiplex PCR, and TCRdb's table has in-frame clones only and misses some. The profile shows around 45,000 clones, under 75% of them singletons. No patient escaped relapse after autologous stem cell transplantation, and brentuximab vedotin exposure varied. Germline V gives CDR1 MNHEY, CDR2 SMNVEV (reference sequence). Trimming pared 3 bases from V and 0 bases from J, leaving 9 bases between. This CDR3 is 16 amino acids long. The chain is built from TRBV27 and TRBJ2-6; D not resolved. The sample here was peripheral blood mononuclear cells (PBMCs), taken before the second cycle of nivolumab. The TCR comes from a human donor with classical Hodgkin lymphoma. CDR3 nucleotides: TGTGCCAGCAGTTTTTCCAGGCCCTCTGGGGCCAACGTCCTGACTTTC. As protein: CASSFSRPSGANVLTF.